This T cell receptor beta chain comes out of a study of T cells in Graves' hyperthyroidism and ophthalmopathy. Deletions cut 4 bases from V and 5 bases from J, with 12 bases between. There are 15 residues in the CDR3. Germline V gene lookup returns CDR1 MNHEY and CDR2 SVGAGI. This clonotype was detected ten times or more. The source material, RNA transcripts, was used to amplify TCR beta CDR3 regions. The TCR CDR3 was amplified in a first-round RT-PCR using the HTBI primer set. TCRdb itself ran the multiplex PCR reads through MiXCR, one entry per CDR3 protein. The sample yields some 350,000 distinct CDR3 sequences, about 20% seen once.

Sequences were obtained from blood. This clonotype was obtained from a woman aged 18-29 years with Graves' hyperthyroidism. J is TRBJ1-6 and V is TRBV6-5; D is unresolved. CDR3 bases: TGTGCCAGCAGTTTACAGAGTCCCGATAATTCACCCCTCCACTTT. Translated: CASSLQSPDNSPLHF.